This TCR beta chain came from a study of blood T cell repertoires in COVID-19. Clones were sequenced by immunoSEQ multiplex PCR, and TCRdb holds only the in-frame ones, with some missing. The table lists 250,000 to 300,000 clones, around 84% of them singletons. This CDR3 has 16 amino acids. V shed 3 bases and J shed 5 bases, with 22 bases lying between them. Germline-derived CDR1 and CDR2 are SQVTM and ANQGSEA. Clinical history reported by participants formed the basis on which cohorts were assigned. It was within 2 weeks before study entry that exposed participants met a COVID-19 case. The V and J genes are TRBV29-1 and TRBJ2-5; D possibly corresponds to TRBD1 (5 bases). The source of this sequence is a man aged 35-49 years who had been exposed to COVID-19. Sequenced material: PBMCs or T cells enriched from blood (not recorded which). The CDR3 protein is CSVDEVFQGGRETQYF. The CDR3 region has the DNA TGCAGCGTTGACGAGGTTTTTCAGGGCGGAAGGGAGACCCAGTACTTC.